In its sample, the clone carrying this T cell receptor beta chain was seen a few times. Its specificity is not known. This same CDR3 is encoded by further DNA sequences in the sample. A single heparinised draw of roughly 100 mL on average was taken per donor. Sorted populations all had greater than 95% purity. Expressed TCRB transcripts were sequenced because the isolated RNA had all been reverse transcribed beforehand. Assay used: immunoSEQ multiplex PCR; TCRdb lists only in-frame clones, some missing. The table records 600,000 or so clones, 9.5% to 15% of them present only once. The CDR3 runs to 14 residues. The V gene's germline CDR1 is SGHNT and CDR2 YYREEE (reference sequence). Between the trimmed V and J ends, which lost 0 bases and 4 bases, there was a span of 7 bases. This sample was included in a study of beta chain features in type 1 diabetes. The wider study: Patients were similar to healthy donors in age and gender (as well as in cell yields).

Study-wide findings and caveats: A moderate, significant TCRB CDR3 shortening appeared in type 1 diabetes across four CD4+ subsets.

The receptor comes from a man aged 30-40 years with type 1 diabetes. This chain joins TRBV5-4 and TRBJ2-2; a possible D gene is TRBD2 (5 bases). The sample taken for sequencing was naive CD4+ T cells from blood. The CDR3: CASSLGLATGELFF. CDR3 DNA: TGTGCCAGCAGCTTGGGGCTAGCCACCGGGGAGCTGTTTTTT.